The present TCR beta chain was sequenced within a study of cytomegalovirus exposure and HLA in healthy donors (dated by TCRdb to 2015 to 2018). Regarding the study in general: According to an earlier analysis of 587 of the donors, roughly 180 million T cells yielded 117 million unique TCR beta sequences and around 280 Gb of sequence data. Roughly 300 gigabases of sequencing data and approximately 91 million unique TCR sequences made up an early release that covered roughly 670 HLA-typed donors. Of the roughly 390 genotyped donors, less than 90% were placed in the genetic ancestry cluster associated with self-reported Caucasian donors. The study was designed to test whether signatures of past pathogen exposure could be identified by cataloging public T cell receptors. Using immunosequencing, the study profiled T cell repertoires from roughly 650 subjects and related those repertoires to cytomegalovirus serostatus. Besides the first cohort of 500 to 700 subjects, a separate validation cohort made up of 120 different subjects was used. To predict cytomegalovirus infection status, the study combined high-throughput TCR immunosequencing, statistical association of individual TCRs with disease status, and machine learning. A later analysis re-analyzed previously published TCR beta repertoires from approximately 700 donors and added high-resolution HLA genotyping to study TCR occurrence patterns. The later analysis used no new phenotypic data to find candidate immune exposures, relying instead on TCR beta sequences and their occurrence across donors. In an earlier analysis of around 540 of the donors, high-throughput TCR beta sequencing was used to judge whether each TCR beta V gene segment behaved as functional or pseudogenic. Donor age, sex, ethnicity and CMV serostatus were collected together with the repertoire data. A later genetic analysis took genome-wide SNP genotypes for about 55% of the 666 donors and used that subset as a discovery cohort. Every discovery cohort repertoire had been produced on one sequencing platform. Both class I and class II loci were covered by HLA typing, at four-digit resolution. Typing coverage varied by locus: about 620-630 donors for A, B, C, DRB1 and DQB1; 522 for DQA1; more than 600 for DPA1; fewer than 480 for DPB1. Four or five DR-DQ haplotypes were handled as single units for association and clustering because linkage in the cohort was strong. Among roughly 370 genotyped donors of the cohort, an average of about 240,000 unique TCR beta nucleotide sequences were sequenced per donor, roughly 20% of them non-productive. Beyond this particular receptor, the publication reports: For the cohort, immune exposure information was limited to CMV serostatus. Three of the identified cytomegalovirus-associated TCR beta chains were confirmed in vitro to be specific for cytomegalovirus antigens. Compared with equally common non-associated chains, HLA-associated TCR beta chains in a later analysis were more clonally expanded and had lower generation probabilities. Only TCR beta chains were sequenced in this cohort, and the absence of alpha or paired-chain data limited detectable features. The 87-base-pair reads could not distinguish some IMGT-functional V segments, including TRBV6-2 and TRBV6-3, so those segments were excluded. The classifier was reported to diagnose cytomegalovirus status with high specificity and sensitivity in both the original cohort and the validation cohort. Because counts were too low, seventeen rarely observed V segments, including chromosome 9 orphons, were excluded from the earlier analysis of fewer than 650 of the donors. Roughly uniform sequencing depth across donors was assumed in presence/absence analyses, although this assumption may not hold. Across donors, most TCR sequences were observed very rarely, whereas some public TCRs were present in many individuals. A later analysis associated around 16,000 TCR beta sequences with specific HLA alleles at a false discovery rate of 0.05. A further reported finding was that TCR beta sequences accurately predicted the HLA-A and HLA-B alleles for most subjects in the first cohort. The sequencing pipeline was judged likely to have produced a cluster of highly shared sequence variants as a technical artifact. An earlier analysis of 450 to 750 of the donors showed that most TCR beta V segments appeared in productive rearrangements either about 87% or about 30% of the time, which broadly matched IMGT annotations. In a later genetic analysis, a missense DCLRE1C variant was associated with V-gene and J-gene trimming of TCR beta chains, and the association was replicated in an independent cohort. Strong co-occurrence of HLA alleles, especially DR and DQ, made assigning TCR associations to individual alleles difficult. In a later analysis, several top co-occurrence clusters were reported to appear linked to parvovirus B19, influenza, CMV and Epstein-Barr virus. In a later analysis, TCR association rates were found to vary across HLA loci, with the most associated TCRs seen for DRB1 alleles and the fewest for HLA-C alleles. The study listed 150 to 200 TCR beta chains as associated with cytomegalovirus. According to a later analysis, most CMV-associated TCR beta chains appeared to be HLA-restricted, and the HLA associations seemed to be driven largely by CMV exposure. It was suggested by the authors that the approach could potentially be generalized to other disease states and immunological phenotypes. Linkage disequilibrium might explain the correlated functional status among segregating V segments, but an unknown experimental factor could not be excluded. Compared with the approximately 600-donor mean, donors in an Asian-associated ancestry cluster had fewer N-insertions in productive TCRs, according to a later genetic analysis. Because HLA typing was unavailable for some donors at each locus, only the typed subset was used in association tests.

Library preparation employed the immunoSEQ multiplex PCR assay. For the multiplex PCR, a mixture combining 60 forward primers for TCR Vbeta segments and 13 reverse primers for TCR Jbeta segments was used. Amplification of the CDR3 region of rearranged TCR beta genes was performed with a multiplex PCR assay on genomic DNA. On the Illumina HiSeq System, the amplified TCR beta libraries were sequenced as 87-base-pair reads. Under the source paper's analysis protocol: A later analysis counted approximately 74 million unique TCR beta chains across the 650 to 800 repertoires, and some 12 million of these chains were shared by at least two donors. Raw reads were error-corrected and collapsed into unique sequences with a nearest-neighbor algorithm that merged closely related sequences to remove PCR and sequencing errors. Alignment of CDR3 sequences to IMGT reference sequences was used to assign V, D and J gene segments. For a sequence to be retained, at least a six-nucleotide match to both a V gene segment and a J gene segment was required. Rearrangements were classified as productive when the CDR3 lacked stop codons and remained in frame with V and J, and all other rearrangements were classified as non-productive. Following IMGT convention, CDR3 was defined as the stretch from the second conserved V-encoded cysteine to the conserved J-encoded phenylalanine. The earlier analysis of about 610 of the donors excluded any sequence lacking an unambiguous match to a single V gene segment. In an earlier analysis of several hundred of the donors, V segments were called functional above 56.7% productive rearrangements and were called segregating when the between-donor standard deviation exceeded 5%. To diagnose cytomegalovirus status from the catalog of TCR beta chain sequences, a statistical classification framework was built. In a later analysis, TCR nucleotide sequences were compared against IMGT/GENE-DB human TR gene sequences so that V and J genes could be assigned. A later analysis assigned CDR3 sequences and most-parsimonious VDJ recombination scenarios with the TCRdist pipeline. In a later analysis, each TCR beta chain was defined by its CDR3 amino acid sequence together with its V-gene family, and reads without a unique V-gene family were excluded. To address suspected cross-contamination and a sequencing artifact, a later analysis removed 592 highly shared, low-generation-probability nucleotide sequences. A later analysis calculated a clonal expansion index for each public chain from normalized within-repertoire ranks of inferred template counts. Generation probabilities in a later analysis came from a VDJ recombination model fitted to out-of-frame rearrangements, and those results were checked against IGoR. Hypergeometric tests were used in a later analysis to score TCR-TCR, TCR-HLA and TCR-CMV co-occurrence, with a repertoire-size bias correction applied to the TCR pairs. False discovery rates were estimated in a later analysis by permuting HLA or CMV assignments 20 times. A later analysis grouped co-occurring TCRs with DBSCAN, adding TCRdist sequence similarity when clustering within HLA-allele-positive subsets. Co-occurrence clustering excluded repertoires with fewer than 30,000 or more than 120,000 public chains, plus five with anomalous nucleotide sharing. TCRdb obtained this table from immuneACCESS and retained in-frame rearrangements with V and J assigned. These tables miss some clones; where compared with another copy, unresolved V genes account for less than half of the shortfall, and the remainder is unexplained. That table supplies the V and J calls and clone size; D and trimming were determined from the DNA. The sample data list approximately 210,000 clones, and 79% of these were observed just once. The ten largest clones add up to 1.6% of the sample.

In total, 500 to 700 healthy bone marrow donors made up the cohort. All cohort members were sampled while nominally healthy, although unrecorded immune exposures were likely present. The donor was CMV seronegative and belonged to the group of approximately 320 seronegative cohort members. Each donor provided a peripheral blood sample, and peripheral blood mononuclear cells were used for TCR beta sequencing. Genomic DNA was extracted from the blood cell samples with the Qiagen DNeasy Blood Extraction Kit. The CDR3, from cysteine to phenylalanine, totals 14 residues. The sequence is cut down to CDR3 DNA, 42 bases in frame from base 1. For CDR1 and CDR2, the germline V gene lists MNHEY and SVGAGI. V gives up 4 bases and J gives up 5 bases, and the segment between their germline ends measures 14 bases. This clone was seen only once. Its specific antigen is unknown. Base qualities are missing; no much larger clone stands one base away.

The chain was built from TRBV6-5 and TRBJ1-2; the D segment could be TRBD1, given 5 matching bases. This sequence was found in a woman between 50 and 59 years old in good health and CMV-seronegative. Sequencing was performed on PBMCs. CDR3 protein: CASSFGQGGYGYTF. The sequence in DNA is TGTGCCAGCAGTTTTGGACAAGGTGGATATGGCTACACCTTC.